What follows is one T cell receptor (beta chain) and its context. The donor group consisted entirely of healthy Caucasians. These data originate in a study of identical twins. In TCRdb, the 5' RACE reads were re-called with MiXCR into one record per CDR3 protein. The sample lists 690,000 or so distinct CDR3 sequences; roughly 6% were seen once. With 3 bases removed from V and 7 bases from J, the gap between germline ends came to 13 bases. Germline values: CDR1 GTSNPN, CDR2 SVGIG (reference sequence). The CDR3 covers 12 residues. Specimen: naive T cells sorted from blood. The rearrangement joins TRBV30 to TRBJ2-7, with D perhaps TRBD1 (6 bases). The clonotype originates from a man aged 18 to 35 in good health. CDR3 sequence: CAWRDRGVEQYF. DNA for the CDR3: TGTGCCTGGAGGGACAGAGGAGTGGAGCAGTACTTC.